The subject of this entry is one T cell receptor (beta chain). This entry belongs to a study of blood T cell repertoires in COVID-19. Study context: The cDNA or gDNA used as material had been derived from T cells, B-cell-depleted T cells, or PBMCs.

Trimming pared 0 bases from V and 0 bases from J, leaving 12 bases between. There are 16 residues in the CDR3. Per the germline V gene, CDR1 is SGHTA and CDR2 is FQGNSA. Assay used: immunoSEQ multiplex PCR; TCRdb lists only in-frame clones, some missing. The table records approximately 500,000 clones, approximately 85% of them present only once. The sequenced sample consisted of peripheral blood. The receptor's source is a human donor in a cohort sampled during active COVID-19. The gene calls are TRBV7-2 and TRBJ2-7; maybe TRBD2 (6 bases). The CDR3 nucleotides are TGTGCCAGCAGCTTAGCGTCGGACGGGAGCTCCTACGAGCAGTACTTC. As protein: CASSLASDGSSYEQYF.